Listed below are T cell receptor beta chains from one sample, sequenced in a study of prognosis after radiotherapy for stage I lung cancer. TCRdb recomputed calls from the multiplex PCR reads with MiXCR, one row per CDR3 protein. The data contain fewer than 40,000 distinct CDR3 sequences, less than 40% of them singletons. This specimen consisted of PBMCs, obtained before or after stereotactic body radiation therapy (not recorded which). Every receptor here comes from a donor at least 50 years old with non-small cell lung cancer. Both conserved end residues are part of each CDR3. The order of the fields is clone size, V gene, D gene, J gene, CDR3 protein, CDR3 DNA. D genes are given only for firm matches. Only part of the rows carry a size: once, few, many, or a class if the clone is expanded.

many	TRBV29-1	NA	TRBJ1-1	CSVAREVNTEAFF	TGCAGCGTGGCCCGGGAGGTGAACACTGAAGCTTTCTTT
medium-sized	TRBV20-1	TRBD1	TRBJ1-3	CSARDPTGGDTIYF	TGCAGTGCTAGAGATCCCACAGGGGGGGACACCATATATTTT
NA	TRBV7-2	NA	TRBJ2-6	CASSTRGPVADVLTF	TGTGCCAGCAGCACTCGGGGGCCTGTGGCCGACGTCCTGACTTTC
many	TRBV20-1	TRBD2	TRBJ2-5	CSARGWTGGGLETQYF	TGCAGTGCTAGAGGTTGGACGGGAGGGGGTCTGGAGACCCAGTACTTC
NA	TRBV7-9	NA	TRBJ1-1	CASNRAVNTQAFF	TGTGCCAGTAACCGGGCGGTGAACACTCAAGCTTTCTTT
many	TRBV30	NA	TRBJ2-3	CAWSVLQSGGPRATDTQYF	TGTGCCTGGAGTGTACTCCAAAGTGGGGGGCCCCGGGCCACAGATACGCAGTATTTT
few	TRBV6-2/TRBV6-3	NA	TRBJ1-1	CASSLGSEAFF	TGTGCCAGCAGTTTAGGATCTGAAGCTTTCTTT
once	TRBV6-1	NA	TRBJ2-2	CASGGDFCGELSF	TGTGCCAGCGGTGGGGATTTCTGCGGGGAGCTGTCTTTT
medium-sized	TRBV12-3/TRBV12-4	TRBD1	TRBJ1-6	CASSSTGVGSPLHF	TGTGCCAGCAGTAGTACAGGGGTAGGATCACCCCTCCACTTT
medium-sized	TRBV28	NA	TRBJ1-4	CASRETTNEKLFF	TGTGCCAGCAGAGAGACAACTAATGAAAAACTGTTTTTT